These 10 T cell receptor beta chains were sequenced from one sample in a study of beta chain features in type 1 diabetes. Findings of the study overall: TCRB CDR3 length was moderately but significantly reduced in all four CD4+ subsets of Type 1 diabetes patients.

The authors reverse transcribed all of the isolated RNA, so sequencing captured expressed TCRB transcripts. The data were produced by immunoSEQ multiplex PCR, yet TCRdb's version contains in-frame clones alone and is incomplete. The table lists some 640,000 clones, over 11% of them singletons. No antigen is known for these receptors. Sample: naive CD4+ T cells from blood. Receptors were obtained from a man aged 18 to 30 with type 1 diabetes.

V and J are TRBV27 and TRBJ2-2; possibly TRBD2 for D (5 bases). The germline gives CDR1 MNHEY, CDR2 SMNVEV (reference sequence). This CDR3 has 14 amino acids. V was trimmed by 6 bases and J by 2 bases, leaving 10 bases between them. The CDR3 loop reads CASRPTRNTGELFF. As DNA, the CDR3 is TGTGCCAGCAGGCCTACTAGAAACACCGGGGAGCTGTTTTTT.

This clone was detected only a few times. Mismatch with germline at one junction end may stem from a read error. The chain combines TRBV11-2 with TRBJ2-3; D may be TRBD1 or TRBD2 (5 bases each). There are 11 residues in the CDR3. The germline CDR1 and CDR2 sequences are SGHAT and FQNNGV. Here the CDR3 reads CASSLGPGRDF. For the CDR3, the DNA is TGTGCCAGCAGCTTGGGGCCGGGACGGGATTTT.

CDR3 residues: CASRLALGEQYF. As DNA, the CDR3 is TGTGCCAGCAGACTAGCGCTGGGCGAGCAGTACTTC. This rearrangement joins TRBV27 to TRBJ2-7; 7 bases fit TRBD2. The germline V gene encodes CDR1 MNHEY and CDR2 SMNVEV (reference sequence). V dropped 6 bases and J dropped 6; count of bases not matched to a gene: 5. There are 12 residues in the CDR3.

The rearrangement uses TRBV29-1 and TRBJ2-5; D gene ambiguous. The CDR3 is 10 amino acids. In germline, CDR1 is SQVTM, CDR2 ANQGSEA. V shed 6 bases and J shed 7 bases, with 9 bases lying between them. CDR3 sequence: CSVALRTQYF. The CDR3 region has the DNA TGCAGCGTAGCATTGAGGACCCAGTACTTC. The full variable domain, completed using reference TRBV29-1 and TRBJ2-5, is SAVISQKPSRDICQRGTSLTIQCQVDSQVTMMFWYRQQPGQSLTLIATANQGSEATYESGFVIDKFPISRPNLTFSTLTVSNMSPEDSSIYLCSVALRTQYFGPGTRLLVL.

In this sample, this clone turned up a few times. The CDR3 loop reads CAWSESDYQPQHF. The CDR3 DNA sequence: TGTGCCTGGAGTGAGTCAGACTATCAGCCCCAGCATTTT. The chain couples TRBV30 to TRBJ1-5, with no clear D. The CDR3 is 13 amino acids. The germline V and J ends were trimmed by 1 base and 5 bases, with 9 bases remaining between them. The germline V gene has CDR1 GTSNPN and CDR2 SVGIG (reference sequence).

Points on this clone: The sample holds other DNA sequences that translate to the same CDR3. The rearrangement uses TRBV2 and TRBJ1-5; unclear D gene. This CDR3 comprises 13 residues. Germline V CDR1 and CDR2: SNHLY, FYNNEI. V lost 3 bases to trimming and J lost 1 base, with 4 bases between them. The CDR3 reads CASSDESNQPQHF. CDR3 in DNA: TGTGCCAGCAGTGATGAGAGCAATCAGCCCCAGCATTTT.

V is TRBV10-1 and J is TRBJ2-6; 8 nucleotides agree with TRBD1. The germline V gene encodes CDR1 WNHNN and CDR2 SYGVQD (reference sequence). CDR3 size: 15 residues. V lost 6 bases, J lost 2 bases, and 3 bases stayed unmatched. Here the CDR3 DNA reads TGCGCCAGCAGCGGACAGGGAGCTGGGGCCAACGTCCTGACTTTC. Protein: CASSGQGAGANVLTF.

The rearrangement joins TRBV29-1 to TRBJ1-1; tentatively, D is TRBD1 (5 bases). Germline CDR1 reads SQVTM; CDR2 reads ANQGSEA. V was shortened by 4 bases and J by 1 base, with 13 bases between the two germline ends. This CDR3 spans 14 amino acids. The CDR3 sequence is CSVGSGRPNTEAFF. In DNA, the CDR3 is TGCAGCGTTGGCTCGGGACGCCCGAACACTGAAGCTTTCTTT. Combining the CDR3 with reference TRBV29-1 and TRBJ1-1 gives the whole variable domain SAVISQKPSRDICQRGTSLTIQCQVDSQVTMMFWYRQQPGQSLTLIATANQGSEATYESGFVIDKFPISRPNLTFSTLTVSNMSPEDSSIYLCSVGSGRPNTEAFFGQGTRLTVV.

The gene calls are TRBV9 and TRBJ1-1; TRBD1 aligns across 9 bases. The CDR3 is 15 amino acids. Germline values: CDR1 SGDLS, CDR2 YYNGEE. The ends lost 4 bases at V and 6 bases at J; junction bases unmatched: 10. This CDR3 reads CASSLKGTGWSEAFF. CDR3 DNA sequence: TGTGCCAGCAGCCTAAAAGGGACAGGGTGGTCTGAAGCTTTCTTT.

V usage is TRBV7-9 and J usage is TRBJ1-2; unclear D gene. With 2 bases removed from V and 8 bases from J, the gap between germline ends came to 18 bases. CDR1 SEHNR and CDR2 FQNEAQ come from the germline V gene (reference sequence). CDR3 size: 15 residues. The CDR3 region is CASSLMPQLGKGYTF. CDR3 in DNA: TGTGCCAGCAGCTTAATGCCTCAGTTGGGCAAAGGCTACACCTTC. The variable domain in full, with the rest retrieved from reference TRBV7-9 and TRBJ1-2, is DTGVSQNPRHKITKRGQNVTFRCDPISEHNRLYWYRQTLGQGPEFLTYFQNEAQLEKSRLLSDRFSAERPKGSFSTLEIQRTEQGDSAMYLCASSLMPQLGKGYTFGSGTRLTVV.